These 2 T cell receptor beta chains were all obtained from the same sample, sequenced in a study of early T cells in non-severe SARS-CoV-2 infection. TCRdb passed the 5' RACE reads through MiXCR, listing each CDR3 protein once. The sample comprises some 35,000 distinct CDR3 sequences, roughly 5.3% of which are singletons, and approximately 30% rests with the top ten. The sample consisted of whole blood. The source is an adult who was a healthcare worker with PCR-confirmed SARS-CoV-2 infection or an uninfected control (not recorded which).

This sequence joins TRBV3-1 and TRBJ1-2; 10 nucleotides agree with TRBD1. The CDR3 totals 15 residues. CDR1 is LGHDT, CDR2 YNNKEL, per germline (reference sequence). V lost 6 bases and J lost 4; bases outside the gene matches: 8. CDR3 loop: CASRSTGGGGYGYTF. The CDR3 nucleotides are TGTGCCAGCAGGTCGACAGGGGGCGGAGGCTATGGCTACACCTTC.

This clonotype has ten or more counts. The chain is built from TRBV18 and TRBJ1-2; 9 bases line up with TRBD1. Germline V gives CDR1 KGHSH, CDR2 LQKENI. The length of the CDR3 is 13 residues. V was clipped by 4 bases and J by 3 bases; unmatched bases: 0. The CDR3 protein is CASSRTGDYGYTF. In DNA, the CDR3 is TGTGCCAGCTCACGGACAGGGGACTATGGCTACACCTTC.